This TCR beta chain is from a study of blood T cells in healthy people across ages. A word on this clonotype: Its cognate antigen is unknown.

Together with a sample-barcoded 5' primer, a J-beta primer mix was included in a second PCR lasting roughly 6 to 12 cycles. Each cDNA was tagged by a template-switch adaptor containing 12 random nucleotides. TCRdb itself ran the 5' RACE reads through MiXCR, one entry per CDR3 protein. This table has hundreds of thousands of distinct CDR3 sequences, more than 45% appearing once. From germline, CDR1 is DFQATT and CDR2 SNEGSKA (reference sequence). V was clipped by 5 bases and J by 6 bases, with 19 bases between them. This CDR3 region has 14 residues. General study points: Relative to aged donors, long-lived donors carried more naive CD4+ cells and displayed higher diversity.

This chain uses TRBV20-1 with TRBJ1-2, with D possibly TRBD1 on 6 matching bases. The receptor's source is a man aged 25 to 45 in good health. Sequenced sample: blood. This CDR3 reads CSAFPAGRGDGYTF. The CDR3 region has the DNA TGCAGTGCTTTCCCAGCGGGGAGGGGGGATGGCTACACCTTC.